This T cell receptor (beta chain) was obtained from a study of T cells in Graves' hyperthyroidism and ophthalmopathy. It was RNA transcripts that yielded the amplified TCR beta CDR3 regions. First-round RT-PCR targeting the TCR CDR3 was performed with the HTBI primer set. TCRdb recomputed calls from the multiplex PCR reads with MiXCR, one row per CDR3 protein. The profile covers roughly 500,000 distinct CDR3 sequences, with under 60% appearing a single time and around 20% taken by the ten largest. The CDR3 has 12 residues. The ends were cut back, 7 bases at V and 3 bases at J, with 12 bases in the middle. The germline CDR1 and CDR2 sequences are SQVTM and ANQGSEA.

The chain carries TRBV29-1 and TRBJ1-1; D not certain. Source material: peripheral blood or thyroid tissue (not recorded which). The TCR originated in an adult woman with Graves' disease, either hyperthyroidism or ophthalmopathy (not recorded which). CDR3 region: CSDPKTDTEAFF. DNA of the CDR3: TGCAGCGATCCGAAAACTGACACTGAAGCTTTCTTT. Looking up the rest from reference TRBV29-1 and TRBJ1-1 gives the full variable domain: SAVISQKPSRDICQRGTSLTIQCQVDSQVTMMFWYRQQPGQSLTLIATANQGSEATYESGFVIDKFPISRPNLTFSTLTVSNMSPEDSSIYLCSDPKTDTEAFFGQGTRLTVV.